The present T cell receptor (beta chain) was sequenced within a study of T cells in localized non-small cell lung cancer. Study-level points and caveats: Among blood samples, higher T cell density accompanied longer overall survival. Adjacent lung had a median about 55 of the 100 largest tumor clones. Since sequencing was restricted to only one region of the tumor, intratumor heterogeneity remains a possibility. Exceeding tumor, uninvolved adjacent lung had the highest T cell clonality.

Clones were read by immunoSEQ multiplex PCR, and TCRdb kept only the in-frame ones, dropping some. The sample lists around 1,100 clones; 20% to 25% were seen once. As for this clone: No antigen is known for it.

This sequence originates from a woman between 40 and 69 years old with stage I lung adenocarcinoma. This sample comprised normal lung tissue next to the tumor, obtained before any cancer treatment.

The CDR3 DNA reads TGTGCCAGCTCACCGGACGGGGGCAGGGTGGGCACTGAAGCTTTCTTT. Translation: CASSPDGGRVGTEAFF. The chain couples TRBV18 to TRBJ1-1; weak D call: TRBD1 (6 bases). The germline CDR1 and CDR2 sequences are KGHSH and LQKENI. This CDR3 spans 16 amino acids. V lost 3 bases and J 4 bases, leaving 18 bases between the germline ends. The complete variable domain, with remaining parts taken from reference TRBV18 and TRBJ1-1, reads NAGVMQNPRHLVRRRGQEARLRCSPMKGHSHVYWYRQLPEEGLKFMVYLQKENIIDESGMPKERFSAEFPKEGPSILRIQQVVRGDSAAYFCASSPDGGRVGTEAFFGQGTRLTVV.